The 32 T cell receptor beta chains presented below share a single source sample, sequenced in a study of blood T cell repertoires in COVID-19. Measured with immunoSEQ multiplex PCR; TCRdb has only the in-frame clones, and not every one. In the table there are 310,000 or so clones, about nine tenths of which are singletons. Sequenced sample: peripheral blood. These receptors came from a man between 50 and 59 years old with active or convalescent COVID-19.

The rearrangement uses TRBV18 and TRBJ2-5, with D unresolved. CDR1 KGHSH and CDR2 LQKENI come from the germline V gene. The CDR3 spans 12 residues. Trimming shortened V by 3 bases and J by 5 bases, and 7 bases separated the two germline ends. The DNA of the CDR3 is TGTGCCAGCTCACCTTCCAGGGAGACCCAGTACTTC. Translating gives CASSPSRETQYF. The full variable domain, in which reference TRBV18 and TRBJ2-5 provide the parts outside the CDR3, is NAGVMQNPRHLVRRRGQEARLRCSPMKGHSHVYWYRQLPEEGLKFMVYLQKENIIDESGMPKERFSAEFPKEGPSILRIQQVVRGDSAAYFCASSPSRETQYFGPGTRLLVL.

V and J are TRBV11-3 and TRBJ2-2; 10 bases are shared with TRBD1. This CDR3 is 19 amino acids long. Germline CDR1 and CDR2: SGHNT and YENEEA. V was pared by 3 bases and J by 4 bases, with 14 bases of the junction left unmatched. The CDR3 loop reads CASSFYPGQGFLGTGELFF. CDR3 coding DNA: TGTGCCAGCAGCTTTTACCCGGGACAGGGGTTTTTGGGCACCGGGGAGCTGTTTTTT.

The chain employs TRBV9 and TRBJ2-1, with 8 positions matching TRBD1. The germline gives CDR1 SGDLS, CDR2 YYNGEE. Trimming cost V 0 bases and J 3 bases; bases outside gene matches: 2. The CDR3 sequence is 15 residues long. In nucleotides, the CDR3 is TGTGCCAGCAGCGTAGACAGGGGGGACTACAATGAGCAGTTCTTC. Amino acids: CASSVDRGDYNEQFF.

The V and J genes are TRBV10-1 and TRBJ1-4; 10 bases fit TRBD1. Trimming took 0 bases from V and 8 from J; bases not matched to a gene: 9. Germline V gives CDR1 WNHNN, CDR2 SYGVQD (reference sequence). This CDR3 has 17 residues. The CDR3 bases are TGCGCCAGCAGTGAGTCGCCCCCCGGGACAGGGGTGGAAAAACTGTTTTTT. Translation gives CASSESPPGTGVEKLFF.

V usage is TRBV4-2 and J usage is TRBJ1-4; tentative D call: TRBD1 (6 bases). The CDR3 totals 13 residues. The V gene's germline CDR1 is LGHNA and CDR2 YNFKEQ. V lost 8 bases, J lost 7 bases, and 14 bases lay in between. The CDR3 loop reads CASGGAGGEKLFF. CDR3 sequence (DNA): TGTGCCAGCGGGGGCGCAGGTGGTGAAAAACTGTTTTTT.

The rearrangement links TRBV7-8 to TRBJ1-4, with D unclear. The CDR3 contains 12 residues. Trimming shortened V by 4 bases and J by 8 bases, and 8 bases separated the two germline ends. Germline CDR1 is SGHVS and CDR2 is FQNEAQ. The DNA of the CDR3 is TGTGCCAGCAGCTCGTCGAGGGAAAAACTGTTTTTT. Its protein product is CASSSSREKLFF.

This clone showed up just once. The rearrangement joins TRBV7-9 to TRBJ2-1, with 11 bases that match TRBD2. CDR3 size: 16 residues. V lost 5 bases to trimming and J lost 3 bases; unmatched junction nucleotides: 6. The V gene's germline CDR1 is SEHNR and CDR2 FQNEAQ (reference sequence). The CDR3, as DNA: TGTGCCAGCAGCGGGGCTAGCGGGGGGCGCTACAATGAGCAGTTCTTC. This gives the protein CASSGASGGRYNEQFF. Combining the CDR3 with reference TRBV7-9 and TRBJ2-1 gives the whole variable domain DTGVSQNPRHKITKRGQNVTFRCDPISEHNRLYWYRQTLGQGPEFLTYFQNEAQLEKSRLLSDRFSAERPKGSFSTLEIQRTEQGDSAMYLCASSGASGGRYNEQFFGPGTRLTVL.

V is TRBV28 and J is TRBJ1-2, with D possibly TRBD1 on 5 matching bases. Germline V CDR1 and CDR2: MDHEN, SYDVKM. This CDR3 is 14 amino acids long. V was shortened by 7 bases and J by 3 bases, with 15 bases between the two germline ends. The CDR3 is CASTSGGADYGYTF. CDR3 sequence (DNA): TGTGCCAGCACCTCGGGAGGGGCGGACTATGGCTACACCTTC.

The V and J genes are TRBV6-5 and TRBJ2-3; TRBD2 is a possible D gene (5 bases). The CDR3 is made up of 14 amino acids. Trimming shortened V by 2 bases and J by 5 bases, and 11 bases separated the two germline ends. CDR1 and CDR2 from the germline V gene are MNHEY and SVGAGI. In DNA form, the CDR3 reads TGTGCCAGCAGTTACACCGGGATAGTAGATACGCAGTATTTT. This codes for CASSYTGIVDTQYF.

The chain employs TRBV5-4 and TRBJ1-2; D gene uncertain. The CDR3 covers 13 residues. The ends were cut back, 0 bases at V and 2 bases at J, with 5 bases in the middle. Germline V gives CDR1 SGHNT, CDR2 YYREEE (reference sequence). The DNA of the CDR3 is TGTGCCAGCAGCTTGGACCGGAACTATGGCTACACCTTC. This codes for CASSLDRNYGYTF. Looking up the rest from reference TRBV5-4 and TRBJ1-2 gives the full variable domain: ETGVTQSPTHLIKTRGQQVTLRCSSQSGHNTVSWYQQALGQGPQFIFQYYREEENGRGNFPPRFSGLQFPNYSSELNVNALELDDSALYLCASSLDRNYGYTFGSGTRLTVV.

V usage is TRBV7-2 and J usage is TRBJ2-3; 11 bases fit TRBD2. The CDR3 consists of 16 residues. In germline, CDR1 is SGHTA, CDR2 FQGNSA. The V and J ends lost 2 bases and 3 bases, in that order; junction bases with no gene match: 4. The CDR3 coding sequence is TGTGCCAGCAGCTTACGACTAGCGGGGAAAACAGATACGCAGTATTTT. It is translated as CASSLRLAGKTDTQYF.

CDR3 in DNA: TGTGCCAGCAGTCCAGGGGGAGGTTTAAACACTGAAGCTTTCTTT. This codes for CASSPGGGLNTEAFF. The chain joins TRBV25-1 to TRBJ1-1; TRBD1 matches at 7 bases. Losses at the gene ends were 5 bases for V and 2 bases for J; bases not matched to a gene: 8. The CDR3 is 15 residues long. Germline V lookup: CDR1 MGHDK, CDR2 SYGVNS. Full variable domain (remainder filled in from reference TRBV25-1 and TRBJ1-1): EADIYQTPRYLVIGTGKKITLECSQTMGHDKMYWYQQDPGMELHLIHYSYGVNSTEKGDLSSESTVSRIRTEHFPLTLESARPSHTSQYLCASSPGGGLNTEAFFGQGTRLTVV.

V and J are TRBV6-1 and TRBJ1-5; a weak D match, TRBD1 (5 bases). Deletions cut 3 bases from V and 7 bases from J, with 13 bases between. The CDR3 is made up of 14 amino acids. CDR1 is MNHNS and CDR2 is SASEGT in the germline V gene. CDR3: CASSDAGSGQPQHF. CDR3 nucleotides: TGTGCCAGCAGTGATGCAGGGTCAGGGCAGCCCCAGCATTTT.

This chain joins TRBV27 and TRBJ1-1; 10 nucleotides line up with TRBD1. V shed 5 bases, J shed 5 bases, and the junction held 8 bases outside the gene matches. This CDR3 comprises 15 residues. Per germline, CDR1 MNHEY and CDR2 SMNVEV (reference sequence). The CDR3 DNA reads as TGTGCCAGCAGTCCCGAACGGACAGGGGGGACTGAAGCTTTCTTT. Translated, it gives CASSPERTGGTEAFF.

The chain uses TRBV6-6 and TRBJ1-6; D unresolved. CDR3 length: 14 residues. Germline V lookup: CDR1 MNHNY, CDR2 SVGAGI (reference sequence). Trimming removed 7 bases from V and 4 bases from J, with 11 bases in between. The CDR3 here is CASNNMIYNSPLHF. Written as DNA, the CDR3 is TGTGCCAGCAACAACATGATATATAATTCACCCCTCCACTTT.

V and J are TRBV7-2 and TRBJ2-7; D may be TRBD2 (6 bases). CDR3 length equals 14 residues. Germline loops: CDR1 SGHTA, CDR2 FQGNSA. V was cut by 5 bases and J by 7 bases, with 18 bases left in between. CDR3 DNA sequence: TGTGCCAGCAGCCTGGGACTGCGGCGAGGGGAGCAGTACTTC. Its translation is CASSLGLRRGEQYF.

V and J are TRBV6-5 and TRBJ2-4; D unresolved. Germline lookup yields CDR1 MNHEY and CDR2 SVGAGI. The CDR3 is 15 amino acids. Trimming took 9 bases from V and 1 from J, leaving 16 bases between them. DNA of the CDR3: TGTGCCAGAGATCTTCGAGCCCGGGCCAAAAACATTCAGTACTTC. It codes for CARDLRARAKNIQYF.

The chain combines TRBV24-1 with TRBJ2-1, with 12 bases matching TRBD1. Unmatched junction bases numbered 5, after V lost 2 bases and J lost 7 bases. CDR1 and CDR2 (germline): KGHDR, SFDVKD. The CDR3 totals 16 residues. CDR3 sequence reads: CATSDYRDRGRNEQFF. The DNA of the CDR3 is TGTGCCACCAGTGATTACCGGGACAGGGGGCGGAATGAGCAGTTCTTC.

The gene calls are TRBV5-4 and TRBJ2-3; 10 bases match TRBD2. From germline, CDR1 is SGHNT and CDR2 YYREEE (reference sequence). V dropped 4 bases and J dropped 1; count of bases not matched to a gene: 6. The CDR3 loop spans 16 amino acids. This CDR3 reads CASSLPSGGRTDTQYF. CDR3 sequence (DNA): TGTGCCAGCAGCCTGCCTAGCGGGGGCCGCACAGATACGCAGTATTTT.

This chain connects TRBV6-5 to TRBJ2-7; TRBD2 might be the D (6 bases). The CDR3 runs 14 residues. CDR1 is MNHEY and CDR2 is SVGAGI in the germline V gene. V was pared by 5 bases and J by 2 bases, with 13 bases between. The CDR3 region is CASSPREAAYEQYF. CDR3 coding DNA: TGTGCCAGCAGTCCCAGGGAGGCAGCCTACGAGCAGTACTTC.

This clone has a single count. The chain is built from TRBV28 and TRBJ1-4; TRBD1 agrees at 10 bases. Germline V gene lookup returns CDR1 MDHEN and CDR2 SYDVKM. The CDR3 has 16 residues. The V and J ends lost 5 bases and 8 bases, in that order; junction bases with no gene match: 11. CDR3 amino acids: CASSPSPGQGSEKLFF. The CDR3 DNA follows: TGTGCCAGCAGTCCTTCTCCGGGACAGGGGAGCGAAAAACTGTTTTTT.

V is TRBV23-1 and J is TRBJ2-1, with D perhaps TRBD2 (5 bases). TRBV23-1 is an ORF, and what it does is uncertain. V was shortened by 6 bases and J by 3 bases, with 21 bases between the two germline ends. The CDR3 spans 17 residues. CDR3 region: CASSQPSGRTSYNEQFF. DNA of the CDR3: TGCGCCAGCAGCCAGCCAAGCGGACGAACAAGCTACAATGAGCAGTTCTTC.

This chain uses TRBV2 with TRBJ1-2, with 7 bases matching TRBD1. The CDR3 is 13 residues long. V lost 11 bases, J lost 4 bases, and 10 bases stayed unmatched. Germline CDR1 reads SNHLY; CDR2 reads FYNNEI. The CDR3 reads CAELQQGFYGYTF. For the CDR3, the DNA is TGTGCCGAGCTGCAACAGGGGTTCTATGGCTACACCTTC.

The chain uses TRBV6-6 and TRBJ2-7; the match to TRBD1 covers 8 bases. J was trimmed by 3 bases and V by 8 bases; bases with no gene match: 6. The CDR3 totals 13 residues. CDR1 and CDR2 (germline): MNHNY, SVGAGI (reference sequence). The CDR3: CASRGRGLYEQYF. DNA for the CDR3: TGTGCCAGCCGAGGCAGGGGGCTCTACGAGCAGTACTTC.

The rearrangement links TRBV28 to TRBJ2-5; TRBD2 matches at 9 bases. V dropped 2 bases and J dropped 5; count of bases not matched to a gene: 9. The CDR3 is 16 amino acids. Germline CDR1 MDHEN, CDR2 SYDVKM. The DNA for the CDR3 is TGTGCCAGCAGTTTAAATCTAGCGGGAACGTTTGAGACCCAGTACTTC. Amino acids: CASSLNLAGTFETQYF.

This sequence joins TRBV30 and TRBJ1-6; D is ambiguous. In germline, CDR1 is GTSNPN, CDR2 SVGIG (reference sequence). The CDR3 contains 13 residues. The V gene lost 8 bases and the J gene lost 8 bases, with 16 bases spanning the gap. The CDR3 is CAGGSPRDSPLHF. The CDR3 nucleotides read TGTGCCGGAGGCTCCCCTCGGGATTCACCCCTCCACTTT.

The chain combines TRBV28 with TRBJ1-2, with TRBD1 as a possible D gene (6 bases). The V and J ends lost 6 bases and 5 bases respectively, with 10 bases between them. Germline V gene data show CDR1 as MDHEN and CDR2 as SYDVKM. The CDR3 covers 12 residues. In DNA form, the CDR3 reads TGTGCCAGCAGCTGGGGGCTATATGGCTACACCTTC. Translated, it gives CASSWGLYGYTF.

This clone was recorded once. J is TRBJ2-1 and V is TRBV9; perhaps TRBD2 as D (5 bases). There are 16 residues in the CDR3. In germline, CDR1 is SGDLS, CDR2 YYNGEE. V lost 1 base and J 0 bases, leaving 11 bases between the germline ends. The CDR3 region has the DNA TGTGCCAGCAGCGTAATCGGGGTGAGCTCCTACAATGAGCAGTTCTTC. Protein sequence: CASSVIGVSSYNEQFF.

The J gene is TRBJ2-5, the V gene TRBV5-6; D unresolved. The germline V and J ends were trimmed by 1 base and 1 base, with 5 bases remaining between them. The CDR3 spans 13 residues. Germline lookup yields CDR1 SGHDT and CDR2 YYEEEE. The CDR3 nucleotides are TGTGCCAGCAGCTTGAGCCCCCAAGAGACCCAGTACTTC. It yields the protein CASSLSPQETQYF.

The chain has TRBV5-1 and TRBJ1-6; 7 bases agree with TRBD1. The CDR3 is 14 amino acids. Germline trimming cut 4 bases from V and 5 bases from J; bases unmatched to any gene: 3. Per germline, CDR1 SGHRS and CDR2 YFSETQ. CDR3: CASSRGTDNSPLHF. The CDR3 nucleotides are TGCGCCAGCAGCCGCGGGACAGATAATTCACCCCTCCACTTT.

J is TRBJ1-3 and V is TRBV6-5; D ambiguous. CDR3 size: 13 residues. Germline CDR1 MNHEY, CDR2 SVGAGI. V was trimmed by 3 bases and J by 3 bases, leaving 6 bases between them. The CDR3 DNA reads as TGTGCCAGCAGTTATAATCTTGGAAACACCATATATTTT. This codes for CASSYNLGNTIYF.

The chain employs TRBV9 and TRBJ2-7; weak D call: TRBD1 (6 bases). This CDR3 is 14 amino acids long. The V gene's germline CDR1 is SGDLS and CDR2 YYNGEE. V shed 4 bases and J shed 4 bases, with 15 bases lying between them. The CDR3: CASSPEIQGYEQYF. The CDR3 DNA reads TGTGCCAGCAGCCCCGAGATACAGGGTTACGAGCAGTACTTC.